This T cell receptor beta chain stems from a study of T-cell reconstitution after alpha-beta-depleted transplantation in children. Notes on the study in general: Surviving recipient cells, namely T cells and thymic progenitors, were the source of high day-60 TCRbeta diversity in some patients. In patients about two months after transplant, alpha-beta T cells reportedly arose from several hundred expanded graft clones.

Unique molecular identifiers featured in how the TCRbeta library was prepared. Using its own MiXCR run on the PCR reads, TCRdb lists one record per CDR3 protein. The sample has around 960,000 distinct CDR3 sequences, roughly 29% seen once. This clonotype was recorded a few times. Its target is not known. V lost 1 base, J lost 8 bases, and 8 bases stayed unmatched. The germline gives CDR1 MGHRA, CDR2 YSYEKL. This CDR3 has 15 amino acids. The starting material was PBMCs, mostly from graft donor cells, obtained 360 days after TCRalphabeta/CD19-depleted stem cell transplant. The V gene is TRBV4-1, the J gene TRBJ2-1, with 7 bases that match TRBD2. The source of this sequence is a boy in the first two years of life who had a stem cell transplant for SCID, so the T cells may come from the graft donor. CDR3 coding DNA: TGCGCCAGCAGCCAAGTCCGGGGGGAGGGCGATGAGCAGTTCTTC. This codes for CASSQVRGEGDEQFF.